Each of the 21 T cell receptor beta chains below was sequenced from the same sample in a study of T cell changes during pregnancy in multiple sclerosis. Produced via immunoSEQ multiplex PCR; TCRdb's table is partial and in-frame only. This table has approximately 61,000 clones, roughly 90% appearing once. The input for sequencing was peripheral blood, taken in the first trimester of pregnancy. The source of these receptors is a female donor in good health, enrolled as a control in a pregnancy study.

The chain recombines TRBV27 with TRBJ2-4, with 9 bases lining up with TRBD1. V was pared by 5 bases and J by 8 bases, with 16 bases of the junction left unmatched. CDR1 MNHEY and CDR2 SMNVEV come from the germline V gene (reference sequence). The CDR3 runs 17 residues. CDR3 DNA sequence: TGTGCCAGCAGTCCCAAACAGGGGGCCCTAGTTTTCCACATTCAGTACTTC. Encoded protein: CASSPKQGALVFHIQYF.

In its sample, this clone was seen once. The CDR3 region has the DNA TGTGCCAGCAGCTTTCACAGGGATATGACTTTC. It yields the protein CASSFHRDMTF. The chain employs TRBV5-5 and TRBJ2-6; weak D call: TRBD1 (6 bases). Germline CDR1 and CDR2: SGHKS and YYEKEE (reference sequence). The CDR3 loop spans 11 amino acids. Trimming stripped 2 bases from V and 17 bases from J, with 11 bases between.

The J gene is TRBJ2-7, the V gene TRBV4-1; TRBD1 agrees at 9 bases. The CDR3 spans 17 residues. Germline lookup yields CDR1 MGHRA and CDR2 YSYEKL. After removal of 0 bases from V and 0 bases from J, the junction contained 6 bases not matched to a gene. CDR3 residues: CASSQDEDRGLSYEQYF. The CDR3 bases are TGCGCCAGCAGCCAAGATGAGGACAGGGGTCTCTCCTACGAGCAGTACTTC.

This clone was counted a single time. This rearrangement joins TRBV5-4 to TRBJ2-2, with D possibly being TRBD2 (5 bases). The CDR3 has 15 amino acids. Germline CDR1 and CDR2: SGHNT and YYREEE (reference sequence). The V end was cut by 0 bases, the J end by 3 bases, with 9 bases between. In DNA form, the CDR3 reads TGTGCCAGCAGCTTGGGGCTAGCCGACACCGGGGAGCTGTTTTTT. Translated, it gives CASSLGLADTGELFF.

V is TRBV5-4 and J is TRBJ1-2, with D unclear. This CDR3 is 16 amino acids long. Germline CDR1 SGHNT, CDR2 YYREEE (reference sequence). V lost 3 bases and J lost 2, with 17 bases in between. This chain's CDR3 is CASSSLRGEENYGYTF. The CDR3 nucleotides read TGTGCCAGCAGCTCCCTCCGCGGGGAAGAGAACTATGGCTACACCTTC.

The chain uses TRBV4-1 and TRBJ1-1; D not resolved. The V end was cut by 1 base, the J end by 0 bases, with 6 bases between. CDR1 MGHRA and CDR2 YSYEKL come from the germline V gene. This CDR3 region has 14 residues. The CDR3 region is CASSQAVMNTEAFF. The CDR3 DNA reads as TGCGCCAGCAGCCAAGCGGTCATGAACACTGAAGCTTTCTTT.

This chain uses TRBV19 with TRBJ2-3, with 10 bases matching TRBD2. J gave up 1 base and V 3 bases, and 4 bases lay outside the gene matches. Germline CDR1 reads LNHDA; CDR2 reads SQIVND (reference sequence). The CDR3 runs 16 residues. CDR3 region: CASSISGRAGTDTQYF. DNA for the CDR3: TGTGCCAGTAGTATCAGCGGGAGGGCCGGCACAGATACGCAGTATTTT.

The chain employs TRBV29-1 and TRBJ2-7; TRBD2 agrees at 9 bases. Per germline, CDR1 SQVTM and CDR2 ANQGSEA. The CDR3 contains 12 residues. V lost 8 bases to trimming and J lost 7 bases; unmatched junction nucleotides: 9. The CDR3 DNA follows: TGCAGCTTGCGGGAGGGCCGGGGTGAGCAGTACTTC. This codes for CSLREGRGEQYF.

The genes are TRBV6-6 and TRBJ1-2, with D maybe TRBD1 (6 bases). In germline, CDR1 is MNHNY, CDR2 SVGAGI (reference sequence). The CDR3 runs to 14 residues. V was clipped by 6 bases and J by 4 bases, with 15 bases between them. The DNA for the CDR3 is TGTGCCAGCAGGCTATTCGACAGGCCCTATGGCTACACCTTC. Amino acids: CASRLFDRPYGYTF.

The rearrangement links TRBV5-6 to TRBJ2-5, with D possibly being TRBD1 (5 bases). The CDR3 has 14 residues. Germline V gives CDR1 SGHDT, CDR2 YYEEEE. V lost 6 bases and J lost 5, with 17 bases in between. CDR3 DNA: TGTGCCAGCACCATTAAGGGGTCAGGGGAGACCCAGTACTTC. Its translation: CASTIKGSGETQYF.

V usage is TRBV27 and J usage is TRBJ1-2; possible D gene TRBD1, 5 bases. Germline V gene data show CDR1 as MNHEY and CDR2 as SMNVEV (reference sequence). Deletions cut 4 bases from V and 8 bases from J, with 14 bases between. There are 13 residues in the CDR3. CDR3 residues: CASSYPGGGGYTF. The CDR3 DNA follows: TGTGCCAGCAGTTACCCCGGGGGAGGAGGCTACACCTTC.

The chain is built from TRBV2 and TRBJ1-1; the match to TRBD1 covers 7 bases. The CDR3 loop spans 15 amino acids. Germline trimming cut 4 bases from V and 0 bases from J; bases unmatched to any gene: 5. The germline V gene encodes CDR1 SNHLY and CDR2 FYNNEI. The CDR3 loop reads CASSGGQKMNTEAFF. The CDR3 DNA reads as TGTGCCAGCAGTGGGGGACAGAAGATGAACACTGAAGCTTTCTTT. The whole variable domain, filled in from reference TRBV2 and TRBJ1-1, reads EPEVTQTPSHQVTQMGQEVILRCVPISNHLYFYWYRQILGQKVEFLVSFYNNEISEKSEIFDDQFSVERPDGSNFTLKIRSTKLEDSAMYFCASSGGQKMNTEAFFGQGTRLTVV.

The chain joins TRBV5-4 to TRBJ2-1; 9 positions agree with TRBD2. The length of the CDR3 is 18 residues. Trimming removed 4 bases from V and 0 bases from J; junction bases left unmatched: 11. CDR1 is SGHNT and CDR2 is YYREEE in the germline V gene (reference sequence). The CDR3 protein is CASSRGASGASSYNEQFF. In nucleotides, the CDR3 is TGTGCCAGCAGCCGCGGGGCTAGCGGGGCAAGCTCCTACAATGAGCAGTTCTTC.

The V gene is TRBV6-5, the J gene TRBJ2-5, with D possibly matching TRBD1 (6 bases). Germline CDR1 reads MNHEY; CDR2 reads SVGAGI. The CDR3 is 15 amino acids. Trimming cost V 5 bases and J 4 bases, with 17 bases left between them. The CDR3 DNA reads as TGTGCCAGCAGTACCCTGTTGGGGGCGAGAGAGACCCAGTACTTC. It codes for CASSTLLGARETQYF.

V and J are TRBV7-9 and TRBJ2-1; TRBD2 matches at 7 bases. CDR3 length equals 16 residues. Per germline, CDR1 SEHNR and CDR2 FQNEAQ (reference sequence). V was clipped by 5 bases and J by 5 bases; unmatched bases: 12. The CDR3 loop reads CASSPLGGGYHNEQFF. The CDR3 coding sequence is TGTGCCAGCAGCCCCTTGGGCGGGGGTTATCACAATGAGCAGTTCTTC.

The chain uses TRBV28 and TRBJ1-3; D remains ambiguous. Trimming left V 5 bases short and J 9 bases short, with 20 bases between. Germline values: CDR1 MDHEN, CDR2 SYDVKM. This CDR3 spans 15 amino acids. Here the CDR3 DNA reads TGTGCCAGCAGTCTAGGCCTACTCCGGCTTAGCACCATATATTTT. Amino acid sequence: CASSLGLLRLSTIYF.

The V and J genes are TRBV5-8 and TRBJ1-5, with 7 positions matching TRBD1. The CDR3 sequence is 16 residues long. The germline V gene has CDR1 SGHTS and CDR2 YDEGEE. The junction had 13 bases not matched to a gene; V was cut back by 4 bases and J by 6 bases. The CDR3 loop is CASSIDRATGGQPQHF. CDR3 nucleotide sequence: TGTGCCAGCAGCATCGACAGGGCCACCGGTGGTCAGCCCCAGCATTTT.

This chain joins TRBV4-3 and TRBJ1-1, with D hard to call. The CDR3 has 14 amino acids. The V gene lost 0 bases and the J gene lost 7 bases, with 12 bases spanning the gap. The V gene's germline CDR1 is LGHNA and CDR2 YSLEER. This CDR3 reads CASSQDFPRNEAFF. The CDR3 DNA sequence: TGCGCCAGCAGCCAAGATTTCCCCAGAAATGAAGCTTTCTTT.

The CDR3 spells CASRRTSGPTNEQFF. The CDR3, as DNA: TGTGCCAGCAGACGGACTAGCGGGCCCACCAATGAGCAGTTCTTC. V usage is TRBV6-5 and J usage is TRBJ2-1, with 11 positions matching TRBD2. Germline values: CDR1 MNHEY, CDR2 SVGAGI. V shed 6 bases and J 6 bases; nucleotides not matched to a gene: 7. This CDR3 comprises 15 residues.

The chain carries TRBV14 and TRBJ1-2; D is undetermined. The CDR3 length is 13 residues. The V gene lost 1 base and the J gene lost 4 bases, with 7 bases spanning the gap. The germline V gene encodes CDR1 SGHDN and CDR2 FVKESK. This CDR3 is CASSQGGIYGYTF. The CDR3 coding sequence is TGTGCCAGCAGCCAAGGAGGGATCTATGGCTACACCTTC. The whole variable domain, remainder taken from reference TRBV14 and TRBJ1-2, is EAGVTQFPSHSVIEKGQTVTLRCDPISGHDNLYWYRRVMGKEIKFLLHFVKESKQDESGMPNNRFLAERTGGTYSTLKVQPAELEDSGVYFCASSQGGIYGYTFGSGTRLTVV.

CDR3 sequence: CASSWGLEQYF. The CDR3 coding sequence is TGTGCCAGCAGCTGGGGCCTCGAGCAGTACTTC. This chain uses TRBV7-6 with TRBJ2-7; weak D call: TRBD1 (5 bases). CDR1 is SGHVS and CDR2 is FNYEAQ in the germline V gene. The CDR3 is made up of 11 amino acids. V lost 4 bases to trimming and J lost 6 bases, with 7 bases between them.